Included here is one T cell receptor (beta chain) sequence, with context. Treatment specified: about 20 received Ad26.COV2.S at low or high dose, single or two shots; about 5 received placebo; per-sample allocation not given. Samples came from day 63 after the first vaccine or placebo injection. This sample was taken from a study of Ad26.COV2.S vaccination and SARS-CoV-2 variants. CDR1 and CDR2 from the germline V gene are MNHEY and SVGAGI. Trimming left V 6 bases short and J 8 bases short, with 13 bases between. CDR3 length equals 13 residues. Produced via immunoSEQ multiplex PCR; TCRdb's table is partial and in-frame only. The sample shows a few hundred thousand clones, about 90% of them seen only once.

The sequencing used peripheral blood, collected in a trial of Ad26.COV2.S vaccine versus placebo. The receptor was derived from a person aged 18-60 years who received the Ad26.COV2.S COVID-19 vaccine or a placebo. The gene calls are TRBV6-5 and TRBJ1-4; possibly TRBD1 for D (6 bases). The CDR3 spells CASRRGGREKLFF. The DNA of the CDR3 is TGTGCCAGCAGGAGGGGGGGGCGGGAAAAACTGTTTTTT.